The next 17 T cell receptor beta chains were all read from a single sample in a study of blood T cell repertoires in COVID-19. Assay: immunoSEQ multiplex PCR; the TCRdb copy retains only in-frame clones and omits some. This sample has 250,000 to 350,000 clones; about nine tenths occur once, and the top ten carry approximately 10%. The sample taken for sequencing was peripheral blood. The origin of the receptors is a woman in her 30s with COVID-19, enrolled during active disease.

The chain joins TRBV21-1 to TRBJ2-1; the table names TRBD2, a call not compared with the DNA. TRBV21-1 is reported as a pseudogene. The CDR3 consists of 19 residues. The CDR3 sequence is CASSKAPYRTSGPTDEQFF. For the CDR3, the DNA is TGTGCCAGCAGCAAAGCTCCATACCGGACTAGCGGGCCGACGGATGAGCAGTTCTTC.

The chain combines TRBV7-3 with TRBJ1-1; TRBD1 matches 7 bases. The CDR3 has 15 amino acids. V shed 5 bases, J shed 0 bases, and the junction held 6 bases outside the gene matches. Germline-derived CDR1 and CDR2 are SGHTA and FQGTGA. The CDR3 here is CASSPTGAVNTEAFF. The CDR3 coding sequence is TGTGCCAGCAGCCCTACAGGGGCCGTGAACACTGAAGCTTTCTTT.

The chain's CDR3 is CSVEQGQSYTF. CDR3 bases: TGCAGCGTTGAACAGGGGCAGAGCTACACCTTC. This rearrangement joins TRBV29-1 to TRBJ1-2, with D perhaps matching TRBD1 (6 bases). Germline V CDR1 and CDR2: SQVTM, ANQGSEA. CDR3 length: 11 residues. Trimming took 2 bases from V and 9 from J, leaving 10 bases between them.

The chain is built from TRBV28 and TRBJ1-5; no firm D call. This CDR3 region has 14 residues. Trimming removed 7 bases at V and 5 bases at J, with 15 bases between. CDR1 and CDR2 (germline): MDHEN, SYDVKM. CDR3 sequence (DNA): TGTGCCAGCACCAGACCCGGGTCCCATCAGCCCCAGCATTTT. Its protein is CASTRPGSHQPQHF.

The J gene is TRBJ2-3, the V gene TRBV7-2; D might be TRBD2 (6 bases). With 3 bases removed from V and 3 bases from J, the gap between germline ends came to 10 bases. This CDR3 contains 14 residues. Germline lookup yields CDR1 SGHTA and CDR2 FQGNSA. This CDR3 reads CASSFLLATDTQYF. The CDR3 nucleotides are TGTGCCAGCAGCTTCCTACTAGCAACAGATACGCAGTATTTT. Full variable domain (outside the CDR3, taken from reference TRBV7-2 and TRBJ2-3): GAGVSQSPSNKVTEKGKDVELRCDPISGHTALYWYRQSLGQGLEFLIYFQGNSAPDKSGLPSDRFSAERTGGSVSTLTIQRTQQEDSAVYLCASSFLLATDTQYFGPGTRLTVL.

This chain joins TRBV9 and TRBJ2-1; 11 positions match TRBD2. The CDR3 covers 15 residues. J gave up 5 bases and V 7 bases, and 8 bases lay outside the gene matches. The germline V gene encodes CDR1 SGDLS and CDR2 YYNGEE. The CDR3 nucleotides are TGTGCCAGCGGCACTAGCGGGAGTCGTAACAATGAGCAGTTCTTC. The encoded protein is CASGTSGSRNNEQFF.

The chain joins TRBV6-6 to TRBJ2-7, with 8 bases matching TRBD2. Germline V gene data show CDR1 as MNHNY and CDR2 as SVGAGI (reference sequence). The J segment lost 3 bases and the V segment lost 7 bases, leaving 8 bases of the junction unmatched. This CDR3 comprises 14 residues. The CDR3, as DNA: TGTGCCAGCAAGAACCGGGAGGGCCTCTACGAGCAGTACTTC. It translates to CASKNREGLYEQYF.

V and J are TRBV27 and TRBJ1-2, with 7 bases lining up with TRBD1. V shed 3 bases and J 8 bases; nucleotides not matched to a gene: 12. Germline CDR1 MNHEY, CDR2 SMNVEV (reference sequence). The CDR3 totals 15 residues. The CDR3 DNA is TGTGCCAGCAGTTTCTCCCCGACAGGGTTAGACGGCTACACCTTC. Encoded protein: CASSFSPTGLDGYTF.

The genes are TRBV19 and TRBJ2-2, with D tentatively TRBD2 (5 bases). This CDR3 spans 16 amino acids. V lost 4 bases to trimming and J lost 1 base, with 13 bases between them. Germline V gene data show CDR1 as LNHDA and CDR2 as SQIVND (reference sequence). CDR3 sequence reads: CASSTPIGGNTGELFF. CDR3 nucleotides: TGTGCCAGTAGTACCCCTATCGGAGGGAACACCGGGGAGCTGTTTTTT.

This clone was detected once. The rearrangement uses TRBV6-4 and TRBJ2-7; 10 bases agree with TRBD2. V lost 3 bases to trimming and J lost 5 bases; unmatched junction nucleotides: 7. The CDR3 extends over 15 amino acids. Germline V lookup: CDR1 MRHNA, CDR2 SNTAGT. The CDR3 loop is CASSEKAGGPDEQYF. The CDR3 DNA reads TGTGCCAGCAGTGAGAAAGCGGGAGGGCCAGACGAGCAGTACTTC.

The chain employs TRBV5-1 and TRBJ2-5; D possibly corresponds to TRBD1 (5 bases). Trimming shortened V by 0 bases and J by 5 bases, and 14 bases separated the two germline ends. The CDR3 spans 15 residues. CDR1 is SGHRS, CDR2 YFSETQ, per germline. The CDR3 region has the DNA TGCGCCAGCAGCTTGGCCAGGGCAGGGCAGGAGACCCAGTACTTC. Translating gives CASSLARAGQETQYF.

The rearrangement joins TRBV2 to TRBJ1-1; 9 bases fit TRBD1. The V gene end was trimmed by 9 bases and the J gene end by 1 base; junction bases not matched to a gene: 3. CDR3 size: 13 residues. The germline V gene encodes CDR1 SNHLY and CDR2 FYNNEI. The CDR3 DNA follows: TGTGCCAGGGGACAGGGAAAGAACACTGAAGCTTTCTTT. Translated: CARGQGKNTEAFF.

The gene calls are TRBV30 and TRBJ2-1; D uncertain. Germline V gene sequence: CDR1 GTSNPN, CDR2 SVGIG (reference sequence). Trimming left V 1 base short and J 3 bases short, with 10 bases between. The CDR3 runs 14 residues. CDR3 DNA: TGTGCCTGGAGTGGTAGATTAAGCTACAATGAGCAGTTCTTC. Translating gives CAWSGRLSYNEQFF. The full variable domain, rest sourced from reference TRBV30 and TRBJ2-1, is SQTIHQWPATLVQPVGSPLSLECTVEGTSNPNLYWYRQAAGRGLQLLFYSVGIGQISSEVPQNLSASRPQDRQFILSSKKLLLSDSGFYLCAWSGRLSYNEQFFGPGTRLTVL.

The chain couples TRBV28 to TRBJ2-7; TRBD2 agrees at 11 bases. This CDR3 is 16 amino acids long. Looked up from germline, CDR1 is MDHEN and CDR2 is SYDVKM. V lost 3 bases and J lost 7; bases outside the gene matches: 11. CDR3 nucleotides: TGTGCCAGCAGTTTGAGGTTAGCGGGAGGGCCACAGGAGCAGTACTTC. Its translation is CASSLRLAGGPQEQYF.

The chain uses TRBV10-3 and TRBJ1-2; maybe TRBD1 (6 bases). CDR3 length: 13 amino acids. Germline CDR1 and CDR2: ENHRY and SYGVKD. Trimming left V 8 bases short and J 8 bases short, with 18 bases between. CDR3 amino acids: CAIRGATSSGYTF. Here the CDR3 DNA reads TGTGCCATCCGGGGGGCAACGAGTTCGGGCTACACCTTC.

The V call is TRBV5-4, the J call TRBJ2-7, with unresolved D. This CDR3 is built from 12 residues. V was clipped by 1 base and J by 3 bases, with 5 bases between them. Looked up from germline, CDR1 is SGHNT and CDR2 is YYREEE (reference sequence). CDR3 bases: TGTGCCAGCAGCTTGCCGGGCTACGAGCAGTACTTC. Its translation is CASSLPGYEQYF.

The chain carries TRBV28 and TRBJ2-7; 7 bases fit TRBD1. Germline V gene data show CDR1 as MDHEN and CDR2 as SYDVKM. J gave up 3 bases and V 6 bases, and 11 bases lay outside the gene matches. The CDR3 loop spans 15 amino acids. The CDR3 loop reads CASSDGTEVFYEQYF. The CDR3 DNA sequence: TGTGCCAGCAGCGACGGGACAGAAGTTTTCTACGAGCAGTACTTC.